Listed below are T cell receptor beta chains from one sample, sequenced in a study of T-cell memory formation after mild COVID-19. From the 5' RACE reads, TCRdb called clonotypes with MiXCR, one entry per CDR3 protein. This sample has roughly 380,000 distinct CDR3 sequences; 25% to 30% occur once, and the top ten carry roughly 14%. Sequenced input: PBMCs or a T cell subset sorted from them (not recorded which). All receptors derive from an adult woman who had mild COVID-19 (a few samples of this study predate the infection). Cell type and time point are not known. The CDR3 runs from the conserved cysteine through the conserved F or W. Size values are once, few and many counts, or a class for expanded clones, and some rows have none.

V,J,size,CDR3
TRBV4-2,TRBJ2-5,few,CASSQEALAGVQGTQYF
TRBV7-9,TRBJ1-1,-,CASSLTRYTEAFF
TRBV24-1,TRBJ2-1,few,CATSPGLLHNEQFF
TRBV7-9,TRBJ1-6,-,CASSLDNYSPLHF
TRBV11-1,TRBJ2-1,-,CASSQTSDDEQFF
TRBV5-6,TRBJ2-3,-,CASSIGQGRADTQYF
TRBV6-5,TRBJ2-2,few,CASSAGQDGELFF
TRBV7-2,TRBJ2-7,few,CASSAQGSYEQYF
TRBV5-1,TRBJ2-1,-,CASSLGQAPGRDYNEQFF
TRBV11-2,TRBJ2-5,-,CASSLSGAAGETQYF
TRBV30,TRBJ2-3,-,CAWIYASGSTDTQYF
TRBV5-5,TRBJ1-5,-,CASSLGPLESQPQHF
TRBV2,TRBJ2-7,-,CASGYEQYF
TRBV29-1,TRBJ1-1,-,CSVVKPENTEAFF
TRBV27,TRBJ2-7,-,CDRSLQGLAGVYEQYF
TRBV3-1,TRBJ2-3,few,CASSQGLAATDTQYF
TRBV6-2/TRBV6-3,TRBJ2-5,-,CASSYTGTAAETQYF
TRBV10-3,TRBJ2-5,few,CAISAHGQETQYF
TRBV19,TRBJ1-3,-,CASSVEGIVSGNTIYF
TRBV7-9,TRBJ1-3,-,CASSFKTGQASSGNTIYF